This TCR beta chain was retrieved from a study of OX40 agonist ivuxolimab in advanced cancers. Study-wide context: Each patient was given ivuxolimab into a vein every 2 weeks, at 0.01 to 10 mg/kg. Each dose-escalation patient presented with hepatocellular carcinoma, melanoma, renal cell or head and neck cancer. The eligibility criteria allowed prior anti-PD-1, anti-PD-L1 or anti-CTLA-4 therapy, and 30% to 45% had some.

CDR1 MDHEN and CDR2 SYDVKM come from the germline V gene. V was cut by 8 bases and J by 3 bases, with 17 bases left in between. There are 15 residues in the CDR3. Only in-frame clones appear in the TCRdb table, and some are missing; sequencing was by immunoSEQ multiplex PCR. The top ten clones hold about 0.55% of a sample with 90,000 to 150,000 clones, 85% to 90% of them seen once. In its sample, this clone was seen a few times. The material sequenced was CD4+ or CD8+ T cells sorted from blood, taken in a trial of the OX40 agonist ivuxolimab. The source of this sequence is an adult with an advanced solid tumor such as melanoma, head and neck, liver or kidney cancer. The J gene is TRBJ1-5, the V gene TRBV28; D may be TRBD1 (6 bases). The DNA of the CDR3 is TGTGCCAGCGCATCCCCCCAGGGGCCCAATCAGCCCCAGCATTTT. Translation gives CASASPQGPNQPQHF.